The following is a T cell receptor beta chain sequence with its context. Sequencing used immunoSEQ multiplex PCR; TCRdb keeps in-frame clones, though not all of them. Here the sample spans roughly 700,000 clones, 88% being singletons. The data are from a study of shared T cell receptors in the human thymus. Trimming removed 4 bases from V and 1 base from J; junction bases left unmatched: 15. The germline V gene encodes CDR1 ENHRY and CDR2 SYGVKD. CDR3 length: 19 amino acids. The same specimen was also included in a second study, on human thymus T cells. That study adds: Resections were taken during corrective heart surgery, and the thymus tissue came from these.

The receptor's source is a boy younger than two with a congenital heart defect. The material sequenced was thymocytes. This chain links TRBV10-3 with TRBJ2-1; 8 bases line up with TRBD1. The CDR3, as DNA: TGTGCCATCAGTGGAGGGACAAAACAGGGGGACTGGTCCTACAATGAGCAGTTCTTC. Amino acid sequence: CAISGGTKQGDWSYNEQFF.